The 5 T cell receptor beta chains presented below share a single source sample, sequenced in a study of radiation and T cells in renal cell carcinoma. Time point described: baseline pretreatment blood. Treatment: 15 Gy SBRT to primary tumor, nephrectomy 4 weeks later. The assay was immunoSEQ multiplex PCR, and TCRdb's table has in-frame clones only and misses some. The repertoire holds approximately 150,000 clones, roughly 83% seen once, with under 30% in the top ten. The specimen comprised blood, sampled from a patient whose treatment included radiotherapy and nephrectomy. All receptors come from a woman in her fifties or sixties with renal cell carcinoma.

The rearrangement links TRBV4-3 to TRBJ2-3; TRBD2 matches at 8 bases. Per the germline V gene, CDR1 is LGHNA and CDR2 is YSLEER. Losses at the gene ends were 4 bases for V and 0 bases for J; bases not matched to a gene: 9. The length of the CDR3 is 17 residues. As DNA, the CDR3 is TGCGCCAGCAGCCGGCGACTAGCGCAGACTAGCACAGATACGCAGTATTTT. Its protein product is CASSRRLAQTSTDTQYF.

This clone was detected only once. This rearrangement joins TRBV25-1 to TRBJ2-1, with D unresolved. CDR1 is MGHDK, CDR2 SYGVNS, per germline. The V gene lost 1 base and the J gene lost 2 bases, with 12 bases spanning the gap. This CDR3 spans 16 amino acids. The CDR3 DNA sequence: TGTGCCAGCAGTGAATGGGGTGTGGGCGCCTACAATGAGCAGTTCTTC. It codes for CASSEWGVGAYNEQFF.

The chain joins TRBV30 to TRBJ1-6, with TRBD1 matching over 9 bases. Germline V CDR1 and CDR2: GTSNPN, SVGIG (reference sequence). V shed 0 bases and J 9 bases; nucleotides not matched to a gene: 12. This CDR3 comprises 17 residues. The CDR3 region is CAWSVPDRGSGISPLHF. The CDR3 nucleotides are TGTGCCTGGAGTGTCCCGGACAGGGGATCGGGAATTTCACCCCTCCACTTT.

This chain joins TRBV4-3 and TRBJ1-3, with 7 bases lining up with TRBD1. The germline CDR1 and CDR2 sequences are LGHNA and YSLEER. The CDR3 has 15 residues. V dropped 4 bases and J dropped 0; count of bases not matched to a gene: 3. CDR3 DNA sequence: TGCGCCAGCAGCCCAAACAGGGGCTCTGGAAACACCATATATTTT. It specifies CASSPNRGSGNTIYF.

The genes are TRBV27 and TRBJ1-3; 7 bases fit TRBD1. Germline CDR1 MNHEY, CDR2 SMNVEV (reference sequence). The CDR3 has 15 residues. J lost 2 bases, V lost 5 bases, and 6 bases had no gene match. CDR3 sequence reads: CASSPSDRTGNTIYF. Here the CDR3 DNA reads TGTGCCAGCAGTCCATCGGACAGGACTGGAAACACCATATATTTT.